Listed here are 7 T cell receptor beta chains from one sample, sequenced in a study of human T cells and chemical hapten exposure. Documented time point: patch test 2, 6 weeks after DPC sensitization. This sample's treatment: therapeutic diphenylcyclopropenone sensitization with weekly scalp DPC. TCRdb used MiXCR to reprocess the RACE reads, holding one entry per CDR3 protein. Of about 400,000 distinct CDR3 sequences in the sample, under 6.5% were seen once. Specimen: whole blood, collected in connection with sensitization to the hapten diphenylcyclopropenone (DPC). These receptor sequences come from a woman under 30 with alopecia areata. Some clones in this sample may be carry-over from other donors' samples.

This clonotype was seen a handful of times. The J gene is TRBJ2-1, the V gene TRBV20-1; TRBD2 aligns across 10 bases. Germline CDR1 DFQATT, CDR2 SNEGSKA (reference sequence). This CDR3 is built from 19 residues. Germline trimming cut 0 bases from V and 0 bases from J; bases unmatched to any gene: 11. CDR3 nucleotide sequence: TGCAGTGCTAGAGATACCCGACTAGCGGGCACAAGCTCCTACAATGAGCAGTTCTTC. This codes for CSARDTRLAGTSSYNEQFF.

This clonotype was detected many times. V gene TRBV5-6 combines with J gene TRBJ2-7; perhaps D is TRBD1 or TRBD2 (5 bases each). Germline loops: CDR1 SGHDT, CDR2 YYEEEE. V shed 3 bases and J shed 3 bases, with 16 bases lying between them. The CDR3 loop spans 15 amino acids. The chain's CDR3 is CASSSGIGAGYEQYF. The CDR3 coding sequence is TGTGCCAGCAGCTCCGGGATTGGGGCGGGCTACGAGCAGTACTTC.

The chain couples TRBV5-1 to TRBJ2-7, with 10 bases matching TRBD1. The germline CDR1 and CDR2 sequences are SGHRS and YFSETQ. Unmatched junction bases numbered 4, after V lost 4 bases and J lost 0 bases. The CDR3 extends over 15 amino acids. CDR3 sequence: CASSRGQGRSYEQYF. Written as DNA, the CDR3 is TGCGCCAGCAGCCGGGGACAGGGGCGCTCCTACGAGCAGTACTTC.

This clonotype was found a few times. The chain has TRBV12-5 and TRBJ1-1; D is uncertain. The germline V gene encodes CDR1 LGHNT and CDR2 FRNRAP. This CDR3 comprises 15 residues. The V gene lost 1 base and the J gene lost 4 bases, with 13 bases spanning the gap. CDR3 region: CASGLDPGGSTEAFF. The DNA of the CDR3 is TGTGCTAGTGGTTTGGATCCGGGAGGGAGCACTGAAGCTTTCTTT.

This clonotype has only a few counts. The chain carries TRBV6-1 and TRBJ2-3, with 8 bases fitting TRBD2. This CDR3 is 16 amino acids long. Germline-derived CDR1 and CDR2 are MNHNS and SASEGT. V was clipped by 5 bases and J by 6 bases; unmatched bases: 13. CDR3 amino acids: CASSRSGGVIGDTQYF. The CDR3 nucleotides are TGTGCCAGCAGTCGAAGCGGGGGAGTTATCGGCGATACGCAGTATTTT.

This clonotype has only a few counts. The rearrangement uses TRBV20-1 and TRBJ2-3, with a possible D match to TRBD2 (5 bases). CDR1 is DFQATT, CDR2 SNEGSKA, per germline (reference sequence). This CDR3 region has 14 residues. The ends were cut back, 2 bases at V and 8 bases at J, with 17 bases in the middle. Here the CDR3 reads CSARLGLGRGTQYF. CDR3 nucleotides: TGCAGTGCTAGACTAGGACTCGGCCGGGGTACGCAGTATTTT.

The chain employs TRBV3-1 and TRBJ1-2; 7 bases match TRBD1. Germline trimming cut 5 bases from V and 6 bases from J; bases unmatched to any gene: 9. The germline V gene encodes CDR1 LGHDT and CDR2 YNNKEL (reference sequence). The CDR3 length is 14 residues. The CDR3, as DNA: TGTGCCAGCAGCTTGCAACAGGGGAGGGATGGCTACACCTTC. As protein: CASSLQQGRDGYTF.